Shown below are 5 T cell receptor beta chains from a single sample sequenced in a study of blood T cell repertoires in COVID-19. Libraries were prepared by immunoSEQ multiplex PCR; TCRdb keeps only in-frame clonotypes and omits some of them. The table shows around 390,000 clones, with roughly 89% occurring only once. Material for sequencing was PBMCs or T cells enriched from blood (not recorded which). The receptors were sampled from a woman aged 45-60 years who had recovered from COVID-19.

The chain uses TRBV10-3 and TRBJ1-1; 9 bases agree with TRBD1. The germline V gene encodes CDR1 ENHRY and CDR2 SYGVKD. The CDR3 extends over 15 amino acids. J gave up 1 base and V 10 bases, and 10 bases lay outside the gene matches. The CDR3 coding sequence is TGTGCCACCAGAAGCCCGGGACAGGGGAACACTGAAGCTTTCTTT. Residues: CATRSPGQGNTEAFF.

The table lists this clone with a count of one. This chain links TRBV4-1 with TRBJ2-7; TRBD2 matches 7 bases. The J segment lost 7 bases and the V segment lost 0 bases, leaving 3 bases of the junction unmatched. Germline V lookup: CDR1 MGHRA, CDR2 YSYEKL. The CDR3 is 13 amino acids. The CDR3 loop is CASSQDAGVEQYF. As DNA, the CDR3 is TGCGCCAGCAGCCAAGACGCGGGGGTTGAGCAGTACTTC.

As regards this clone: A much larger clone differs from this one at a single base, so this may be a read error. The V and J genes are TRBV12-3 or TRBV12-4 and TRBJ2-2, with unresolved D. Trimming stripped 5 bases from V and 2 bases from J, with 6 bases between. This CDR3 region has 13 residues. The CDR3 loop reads CASSDSNTGELFF. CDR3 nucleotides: TGTGCCAGCAGTGACTCCAACACCGGGGAGCTGTTTTTT.

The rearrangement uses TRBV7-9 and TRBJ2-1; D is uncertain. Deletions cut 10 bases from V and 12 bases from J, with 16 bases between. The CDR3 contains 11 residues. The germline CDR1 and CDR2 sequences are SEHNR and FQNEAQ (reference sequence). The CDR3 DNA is TGTGCCACCGAAAATGAAGCCTGGCAGTTCTTC. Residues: CATENEAWQFF.

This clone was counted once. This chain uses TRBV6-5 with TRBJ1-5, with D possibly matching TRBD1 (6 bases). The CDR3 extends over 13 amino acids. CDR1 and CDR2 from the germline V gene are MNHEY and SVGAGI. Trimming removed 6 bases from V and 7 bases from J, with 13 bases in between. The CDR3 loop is CASSHRERQPQHF. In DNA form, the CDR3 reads TGTGCCAGCAGCCACAGGGAGAGGCAGCCCCAGCATTTT.